This is a list of T cell receptor beta chains from one sample in a study of CD8 T cells in ankylosing spondylitis. TCRdb re-called the 5' RACE reads through MiXCR, storing one row per CDR3 protein. The sample lists about 510,000 distinct CDR3 sequences; 5.3% were seen once. The source material was blood, either unsorted or a sorted T cell fraction (not recorded which). All receptors come from a male donor with ankylosing spondylitis. Each CDR3 is given with its conserved first and last residue. Fields, in order: J gene, D gene, V gene, clone size, CDR3 protein, CDR3 DNA. D genes are given only for firm matches. Some rows have no size entry. The others give once, few or many, or a class for an expanded clone.

>TRBJ2-2|.|TRBV5-1|many
CASSLAHRNTGELFF
TGCGCCAGCAGCTTGGCTCATAGGAACACCGGGGAGCTGTTTTTT
>TRBJ2-7|.|TRBV6-2/TRBV6-3|few
CASSRPTRDTMSNEQYF
TGTGCCAGCAGCCGACCGACCCGGGACACAATGAGCAACGAGCAGTACTTC
>TRBJ2-1|TRBD2|TRBV7-2|few
CASSPYSGRAGEQFF
TGTGCCAGCAGCCCTTATAGCGGGAGGGCGGGTGAGCAGTTCTTC
>TRBJ1-5|.|TRBV21-1|many
CASSKEERSNHQPQHF
TGTGCCAGCAGCAAAGAGGAGAGATCCAATCATCAGCCCCAGCATTTT
>TRBJ2-1|TRBD2|TRBV20-1|many
CSARVYGTSVYSSYNEQFF
TGCAGTGCTAGAGTGTATGGGACTAGCGTTTATAGCTCCTACAATGAGCAGTTCTTC
>TRBJ1-4|.|TRBV7-2|many
CASSSGRQNEKLFF
TGTGCCAGCAGCTCTGGACGGCAAAATGAAAAACTGTTTTTT
>TRBJ1-2|TRBD1|TRBV7-2|many
CASSLTGQGNYGYTF
TGTGCCAGCAGCTTAACTGGACAGGGGAACTATGGCTACACCTTC
>TRBJ2-7|.|TRBV28|.
CASSGQYEQYF
TGTGCCAGCAGTGGACAATACGAGCAGTACTTC
>TRBJ2-2|.|TRBV10-3|many
CAISVSGPNTGELFF
TGTGCCATCAGTGTATCCGGCCCCAACACCGGGGAGCTGTTTTTT
>TRBJ2-1|TRBD2|TRBV11-2|few
CASSVSGSQFF
TGTGCCAGCAGCGTTAGCGGGTCGCAGTTCTTC
>TRBJ2-7|.|TRBV29-1|many
CSVLSTRDGFYEQYF
TGCAGCGTTTTATCTACCCGGGACGGTTTCTACGAGCAGTACTTC
>TRBJ2-4|.|TRBV4-3|few
CASSLHPGRLSGGQYF
TGCGCCAGCAGCCTCCACCCGGGACGGCTCTCGGGTGGTCAGTACTTC
>TRBJ2-2|TRBD2|TRBV27|few
CASSVLGTSGSNGELFF
TGTGCCAGCAGTGTTCTCGGGACTAGCGGGAGCAACGGGGAGCTGTTTTTT
>TRBJ2-1|.|TRBV5-1|many
CASSLDGMGHNEQFF
TGCGCCAGCAGCTTGGACGGGATGGGTCACAATGAGCAGTTCTTC
>TRBJ2-1|TRBD2|TRBV28|many
CASSFWLAGGGEQFF
TGTGCCAGCAGTTTTTGGCTAGCGGGAGGGGGTGAGCAGTTCTTC
>TRBJ2-1|.|TRBV7-2|many
CASSGGLSYNEQFF
TGTGCCAGCAGCGGTGGACTATCCTACAATGAGCAGTTCTTC
>TRBJ2-1|TRBD2|TRBV7-3|many
CASSSGTRNEQFF
TGTGCCAGCAGCTCCGGGACTAGAAATGAGCAGTTCTTC
>TRBJ1-1|.|TRBV7-2|few
CASSFLDLVEAFF
TGTGCCAGCAGCTTCCTTGACTTGGTTGAAGCTTTCTTT
>TRBJ1-5|.|TRBV5-5|.
CASSLGRGGGNQPQHF
TGTGCCAGCAGCTTGGGCAGGGGAGGCGGCAATCAGCCCCAGCATTTT
>TRBJ1-3|.|TRBV6-5|many
CASSYWHSGNTIYF
TGTGCCAGCAGTTACTGGCACTCTGGAAACACCATATATTTT
>TRBJ1-5|.|TRBV24-1|many
CATSDSGKGVGGGNQPQHF
TGTGCCACCAGTGATTCTGGGAAAGGGGTTGGAGGGGGCAATCAGCCCCAGCATTTT
>TRBJ1-2|.|TRBV6-5|many
CASSYSGSFYGYTF
TGTGCCAGCAGTTACTCTGGGAGCTTCTATGGCTACACCTTC